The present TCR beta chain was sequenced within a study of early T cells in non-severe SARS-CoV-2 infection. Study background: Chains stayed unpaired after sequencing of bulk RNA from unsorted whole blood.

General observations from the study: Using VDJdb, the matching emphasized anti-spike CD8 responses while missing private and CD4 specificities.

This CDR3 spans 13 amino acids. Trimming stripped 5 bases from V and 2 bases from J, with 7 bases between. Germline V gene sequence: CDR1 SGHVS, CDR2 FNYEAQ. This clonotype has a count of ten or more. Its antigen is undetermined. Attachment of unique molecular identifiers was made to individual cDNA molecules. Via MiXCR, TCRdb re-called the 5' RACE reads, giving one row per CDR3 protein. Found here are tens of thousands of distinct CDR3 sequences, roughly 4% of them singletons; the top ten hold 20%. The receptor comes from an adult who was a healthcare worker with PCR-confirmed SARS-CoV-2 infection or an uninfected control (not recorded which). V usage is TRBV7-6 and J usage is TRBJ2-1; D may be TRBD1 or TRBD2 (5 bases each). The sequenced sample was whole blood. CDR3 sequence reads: CASSRGPYNEQFF. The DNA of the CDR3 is TGTGCCAGCAGCCGGGGCCCCTACAATGAGCAGTTCTTC.